This TCR beta chain emerged from a study of T-cell reconstitution after alpha-beta-depleted transplantation in children. V was shortened by 1 base and J by 6 bases, with 11 bases between the two germline ends. The CDR3 totals 13 residues. In germline, CDR1 is DFQATT, CDR2 SNEGSKA (reference sequence). This clonotype was seen many times. Its antigen is currently unknown. Unique molecular identifiers were incorporated during preparation of the TCRbeta library. TCRdb re-called the PCR reads through MiXCR, storing one row per CDR3 protein. The repertoire holds around 200,000 distinct CDR3 sequences, with approximately 11% as singletons. Study-wide points: There were some patients whose high TCRbeta diversity at day 60 came from surviving recipient T cells and thymic progenitors. T-cell numbers and diversity, one year after transplant, stemmed largely from T cells that were newly produced. Several hundred expanded graft clones reportedly supplied alpha-beta T cells about two months after transplant.

The chain recombines TRBV20-1 with TRBJ2-3, with a tentative D call TRBD1 (5 bases). This sequence originates from a child in the first two years of life with acute myeloid leukemia, due to receive a stem cell transplant. This material consisted of PBMCs, taken before TCRalphabeta/CD19-depleted stem cell transplant. This CDR3 reads CSARGAGQDTQYF. The CDR3 bases are TGCAGTGCTAGAGGCGCAGGGCAGGATACGCAGTATTTT.